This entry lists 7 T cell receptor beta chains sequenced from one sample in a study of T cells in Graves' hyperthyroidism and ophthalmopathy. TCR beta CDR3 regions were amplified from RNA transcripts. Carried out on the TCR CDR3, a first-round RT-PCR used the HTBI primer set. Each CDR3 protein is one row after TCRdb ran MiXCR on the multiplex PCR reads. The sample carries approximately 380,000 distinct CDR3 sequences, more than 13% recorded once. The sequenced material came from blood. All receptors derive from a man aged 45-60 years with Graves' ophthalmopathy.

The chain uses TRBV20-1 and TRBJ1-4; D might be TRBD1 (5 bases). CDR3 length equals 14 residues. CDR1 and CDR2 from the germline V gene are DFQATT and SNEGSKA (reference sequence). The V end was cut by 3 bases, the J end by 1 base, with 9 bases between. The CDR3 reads CSASSRGTNEKLFF. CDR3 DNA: TGCAGTGCTAGTTCTAGGGGAACTAATGAAAAACTGTTTTTT.

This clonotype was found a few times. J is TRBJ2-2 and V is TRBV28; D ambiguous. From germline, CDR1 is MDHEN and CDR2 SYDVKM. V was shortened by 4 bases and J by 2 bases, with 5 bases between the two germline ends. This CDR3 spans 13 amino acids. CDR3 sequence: CASSYGNTGELFF. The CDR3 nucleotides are TGTGCCAGCAGTTATGGAAACACCGGGGAGCTGTTTTTT.

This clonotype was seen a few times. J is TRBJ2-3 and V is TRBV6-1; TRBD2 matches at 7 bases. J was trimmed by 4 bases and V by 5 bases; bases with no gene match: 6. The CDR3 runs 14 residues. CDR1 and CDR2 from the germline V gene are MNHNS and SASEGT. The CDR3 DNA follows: TGTGCCAGCAGTCTACGCGGGAGAGCAGATACGCAGTATTTT. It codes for CASSLRGRADTQYF.

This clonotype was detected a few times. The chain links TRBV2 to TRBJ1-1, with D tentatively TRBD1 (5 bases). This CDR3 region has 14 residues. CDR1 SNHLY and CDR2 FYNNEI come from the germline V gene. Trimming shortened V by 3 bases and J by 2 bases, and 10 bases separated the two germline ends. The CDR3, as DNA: TGTGCCAGCAGTGACCTCCGGGACAACACTGAAGCTTTCTTT. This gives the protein CASSDLRDNTEAFF.

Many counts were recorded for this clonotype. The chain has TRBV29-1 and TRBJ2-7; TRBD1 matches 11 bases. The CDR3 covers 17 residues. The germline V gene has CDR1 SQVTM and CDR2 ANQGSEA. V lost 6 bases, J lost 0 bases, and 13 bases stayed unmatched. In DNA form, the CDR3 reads TGCAGCGTCCGCACGGGACAGGGGGAGACTAGCTCCTACGAGCAGTACTTC. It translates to CSVRTGQGETSSYEQYF.

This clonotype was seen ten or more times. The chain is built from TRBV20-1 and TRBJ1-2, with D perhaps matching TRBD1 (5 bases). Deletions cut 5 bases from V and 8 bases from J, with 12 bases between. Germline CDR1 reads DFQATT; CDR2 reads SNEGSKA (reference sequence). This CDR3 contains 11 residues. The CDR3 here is CSAEDGGGYTF. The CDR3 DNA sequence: TGCAGTGCTGAGGACGGGGGAGGCTACACCTTC.

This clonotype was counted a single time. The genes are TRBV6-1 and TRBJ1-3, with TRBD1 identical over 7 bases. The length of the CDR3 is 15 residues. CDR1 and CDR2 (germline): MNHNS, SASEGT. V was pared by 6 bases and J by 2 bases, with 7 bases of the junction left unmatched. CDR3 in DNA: TGTGCCAGCAGCCCAGGGGGAAACACTGGAAACACCATATATTTT. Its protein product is CASSPGGNTGNTIYF.